The 14 T cell receptor beta chains in this list originate from one sample, sequenced in a study of CD8 T cells in ankylosing spondylitis. Study-wide results and limits: Made up of about eight highly homologous variants, a TCR beta motif appeared characteristic of ankylosing spondylitis blood.

Their antigens are not known. MiXCR, run by TCRdb on the 5' RACE reads, gives a single entry per CDR3 protein. The data contain roughly 370,000 distinct CDR3 sequences, around 22% of them singletons. Sequenced input: blood, either unsorted or a sorted T cell fraction (not recorded which). Source of these receptors: a male donor with ankylosing spondylitis.

The chain has TRBV19 and TRBJ2-7; D is ambiguous. The CDR3 is made up of 14 amino acids. Germline CDR1 LNHDA, CDR2 SQIVND (reference sequence). V lost 5 bases to trimming and J lost 3 bases, with 14 bases between them. CDR3 residues: CASSATGGVYEQYF. The CDR3 DNA follows: TGTGCCAGTAGTGCTACCGGTGGGGTCTACGAGCAGTACTTC.

This clonotype was observed a handful of times. The chain is built from TRBV6-6 and TRBJ2-7, with D maybe TRBD1 (5 bases). Trimming took 7 bases from V and 2 from J, leaving 9 bases between them. CDR1 is MNHNY and CDR2 is SVGAGI in the germline V gene (reference sequence). This CDR3 has 12 residues. The CDR3: CASIDRTYEQYF. CDR3 nucleotide sequence: TGTGCCAGCATAGACAGAACCTACGAGCAGTACTTC.

This clonotype came up a few times. This rearrangement joins TRBV30 to TRBJ1-5; the D gene is possibly TRBD1 (5 bases). CDR3 size: 13 residues. V was trimmed by 5 bases and J by 6 bases, leaving 14 bases between them. Germline V gene sequence: CDR1 GTSNPN, CDR2 SVGIG (reference sequence). CDR3 sequence: CAWAAGYSQPQHF. The CDR3 coding sequence is TGTGCCTGGGCGGCAGGGTATAGTCAGCCCCAGCATTTT.

The sample holds a few counts of this clonotype. The rearrangement joins TRBV2 to TRBJ2-2; D perhaps matches TRBD2 (6 bases). The CDR3 spans 16 residues. Per germline, CDR1 SNHLY and CDR2 FYNNEI. V shed 4 bases and J shed 3 bases, with 15 bases lying between them. DNA for the CDR3: TGTGCCAGCAGTGTAAGGAGGGGTCGAGACACCGGGGAGCTGTTTTTT. Its protein is CASSVRRGRDTGELFF.

The table lists this clonotype with a few counts. The chain has TRBV6-1 and TRBJ2-6; perhaps D is TRBD1 or TRBD2 (5 bases each). Germline CDR1 reads MNHNS; CDR2 reads SASEGT. The V gene lost 2 bases and the J gene lost 3 bases, with 8 bases spanning the gap. The CDR3 sequence is 15 residues long. In DNA, the CDR3 is TGTGCCAGCAGTGAATGGGGGAGTGGGGCCAACGTCCTGACTTTC. Amino acid sequence: CASSEWGSGANVLTF.

On this clonotype itself: The junction and the germline gene differ at one end; a read error may be behind it. The chain joins TRBV20-1 to TRBJ2-1, with D possibly TRBD2 on 5 matching bases. CDR1 and CDR2 from the germline V gene are DFQATT and SNEGSKA (reference sequence). The CDR3 totals 11 residues. The CDR3 DNA sequence: TGCAGTGCCAGAGAGAGGGATGAGCAGTTCTTC. Amino acids: CSARERDEQFF.

The rearrangement joins TRBV20-1 to TRBJ1-1; maybe TRBD1 (6 bases). CDR1 is DFQATT and CDR2 is SNEGSKA in the germline V gene (reference sequence). The CDR3 has 16 residues. V was cut by 3 bases and J by 1 base, with 18 bases left in between. CDR3 region: CSASGQGSYSNTEAFF. CDR3 DNA sequence: TGCAGTGCTAGTGGTCAGGGGTCATACTCGAACACTGAAGCTTTCTTT.

This rearrangement joins TRBV7-8 to TRBJ1-5, with TRBD1 matching 10 bases. This CDR3 region has 16 residues. Losses at the gene ends were 5 bases for V and 2 bases for J; bases not matched to a gene: 6. CDR1 SGHVS and CDR2 FQNEAQ come from the germline V gene. The CDR3 nucleotides are TGTGCCAGCAGCGGACAGGGGGGAGGTGGCAATCAGCCCCAGCATTTT. Translating it yields CASSGQGGGGNQPQHF.

The chain uses TRBV29-1 and TRBJ2-2; maybe TRBD2 (5 bases). V was pared by 3 bases and J by 2 bases, with 13 bases between. The CDR3 spans 15 residues. The V gene's germline CDR1 is SQVTM and CDR2 ANQGSEA. The CDR3 sequence is CSVDEGRPNTGELFF. In nucleotides, the CDR3 is TGCAGCGTTGATGAGGGTAGGCCCAACACCGGGGAGCTGTTTTTT.

This clonotype appeared many times. The DNA of the CDR3 is TGCAGCGTTGAAACAGGTGCCTACGAGCAGTACTTC. Translated, it gives CSVETGAYEQYF. The chain carries TRBV29-1 and TRBJ2-7, with D possibly being TRBD1 (5 bases). Between the trimmed V and J ends, which lost 2 bases and 2 bases, there was a span of 7 bases. The germline gives CDR1 SQVTM, CDR2 ANQGSEA. The CDR3 contains 12 residues.

The rearrangement links TRBV20-1 to TRBJ2-7; D call uncertain. Trimming left V 3 bases short and J 3 bases short, with 15 bases between. Germline assignment: CDR1 DFQATT and CDR2 SNEGSKA (reference sequence). The CDR3 covers 14 residues. CDR3 sequence reads: CSASLRQLLYEQYF. CDR3 in DNA: TGCAGTGCTAGCCTGAGGCAGCTTCTCTACGAGCAGTACTTC.

In this sample, this clonotype turned up a few times. The V call is TRBV15, the J call TRBJ2-3; maybe TRBD1 (5 bases). V was trimmed by 5 bases and J by 5 bases, leaving 11 bases between them. The germline V gene encodes CDR1 LNHNV and CDR2 YYDKDF (reference sequence). This CDR3 is built from 13 residues. CDR3: CATSVRRGDTQYF. The CDR3 bases are TGTGCCACCAGCGTCAGAAGGGGAGATACGCAGTATTTT.

This rearrangement joins TRBV7-2 to TRBJ2-3; TRBD2 is a possible D gene (6 bases). CDR1 is SGHTA, CDR2 FQGNSA, per germline. This CDR3 contains 15 residues. V dropped 1 base and J dropped 2 bases, with 10 bases sitting between them. CDR3 sequence (DNA): TGTGCCAGCAGCTTAGATCGGGGGAACACAGATACGCAGTATTTT. Its translation is CASSLDRGNTDTQYF.

This clonotype has only a few counts. The chain recombines TRBV6-6 with TRBJ2-7, with D possibly being TRBD2 (5 bases). Germline CDR1 is MNHNY and CDR2 is SVGAGI (reference sequence). Deletions cut 6 bases from V and 2 bases from J, with 11 bases between. The CDR3 runs to 13 residues. CDR3: CASRDPAAYEQYF. Here the CDR3 DNA reads TGTGCCAGCAGGGACCCAGCGGCCTACGAGCAGTACTTC.